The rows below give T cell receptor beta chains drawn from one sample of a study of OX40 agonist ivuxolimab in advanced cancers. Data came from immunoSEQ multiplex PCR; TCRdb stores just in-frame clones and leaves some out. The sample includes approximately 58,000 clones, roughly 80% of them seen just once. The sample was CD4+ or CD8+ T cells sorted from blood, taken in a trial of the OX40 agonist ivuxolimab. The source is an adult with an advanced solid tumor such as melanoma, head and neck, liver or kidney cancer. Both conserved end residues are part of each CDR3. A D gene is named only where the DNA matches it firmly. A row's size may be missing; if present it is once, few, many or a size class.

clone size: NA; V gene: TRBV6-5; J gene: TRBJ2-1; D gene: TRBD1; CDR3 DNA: TGTGCCAGCAGTAGAGACAGGGCGGATGAGCAGTTCTTC; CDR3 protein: CASSRDRADEQFF
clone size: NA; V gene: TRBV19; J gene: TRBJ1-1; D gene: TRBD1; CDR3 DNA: TGTGCCAGTGAAAACCGGGACAGGGGGCTCGGTGCTGAAGCTTTCTTT; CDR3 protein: CASENRDRGLGAEAFF
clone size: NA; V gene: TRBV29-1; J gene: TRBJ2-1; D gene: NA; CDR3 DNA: TGCAGCGTTCCGCGCGCCGGACAATACAATGAGCAGTTCTTC; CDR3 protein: CSVPRAGQYNEQFF
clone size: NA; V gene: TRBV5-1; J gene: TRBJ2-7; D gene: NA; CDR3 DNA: TGCGCCAGCAGCTTCGGCGGATCGACCTACGAGCAGTACTTC; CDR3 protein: CASSFGGSTYEQYF
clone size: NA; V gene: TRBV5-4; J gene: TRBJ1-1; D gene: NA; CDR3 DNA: TGTGCCAGCAGGGAAGGGGGAACTGAAGCTTTCTTT; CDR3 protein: CASREGGTEAFF
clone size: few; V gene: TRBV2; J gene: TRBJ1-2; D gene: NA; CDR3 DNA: TGTGCCAGCAGCCGGACTTGGGATGGCTACACCTTC; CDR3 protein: CASSRTWDGYTF
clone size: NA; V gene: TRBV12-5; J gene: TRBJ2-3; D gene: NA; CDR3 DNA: TGTGCTAGTGGTTTCCATAGCACAGATACGCAGTATTTT; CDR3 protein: CASGFHSTDTQYF
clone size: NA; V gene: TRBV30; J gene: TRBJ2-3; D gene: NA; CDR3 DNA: TGTGCCTGGACCACCGGCCTAAGTGGCACAGATACGCAGTATTTT; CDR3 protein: CAWTTGLSGTDTQYF
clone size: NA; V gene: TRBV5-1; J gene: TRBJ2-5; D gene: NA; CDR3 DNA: TGCGCCAGCAGCTCTGGCGAGACCCAGTACTTC; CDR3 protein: CASSSGETQYF
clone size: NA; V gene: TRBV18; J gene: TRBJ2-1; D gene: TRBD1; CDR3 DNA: TGTGCCAGCTCCCGAACAGGGGGTAATGAGCAGTTCTTC; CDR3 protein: CASSRTGGNEQFF
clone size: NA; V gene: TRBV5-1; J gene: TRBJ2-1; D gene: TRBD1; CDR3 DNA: TGCGCCAGCAGCTTGGCGGGACAGTACAATGAGCAGTTCTTC; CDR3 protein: CASSLAGQYNEQFF
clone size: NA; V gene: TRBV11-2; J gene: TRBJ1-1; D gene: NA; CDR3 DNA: TGTGCCAGCAGCTTAGATCCGGCAGAGAACACTGAAGCTTTCTTT; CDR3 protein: CASSLDPAENTEAFF
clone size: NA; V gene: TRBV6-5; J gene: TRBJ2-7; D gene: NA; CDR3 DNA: TGTGCCAGCAGTTACTCTCCAGGGGAGGGTCGAGAGCAGTACTTC; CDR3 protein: CASSYSPGEGREQYF
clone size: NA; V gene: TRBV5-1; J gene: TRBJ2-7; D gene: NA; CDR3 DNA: TGCGCCAGCAGCTTGGACAGGGCCACCGCCGAGCAGTACTTC; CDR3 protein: CASSLDRATAEQYF
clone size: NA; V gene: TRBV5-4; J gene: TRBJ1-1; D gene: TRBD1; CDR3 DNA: TGTGCCAGCAGCCGTCCCGGGACAGGATCCGGCACTGAAGCTTTCTTT; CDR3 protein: CASSRPGTGSGTEAFF
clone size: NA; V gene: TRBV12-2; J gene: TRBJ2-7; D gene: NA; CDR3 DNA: TGTGCCAGCAGCTCAAACTACGAGCAGTACTTC; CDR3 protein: CASSSNYEQYF
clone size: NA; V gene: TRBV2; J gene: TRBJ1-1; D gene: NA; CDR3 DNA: TGTGCCAGCAGTTTCACAGGGAGGCCTGAAGCTTTCTTT; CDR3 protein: CASSFTGRPEAFF
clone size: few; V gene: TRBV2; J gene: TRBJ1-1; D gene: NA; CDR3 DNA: TGTGCCACCTCCCTTCAGGGGCAAGGTGAAGCTTTCTTT; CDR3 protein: CATSLQGQGEAFF
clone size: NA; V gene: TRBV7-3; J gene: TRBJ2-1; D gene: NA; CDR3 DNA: TGTGCCAGCAGCTTACTTCAGGTCGCCGGGGAGCAGTTCTTC; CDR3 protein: CASSLLQVAGEQFF
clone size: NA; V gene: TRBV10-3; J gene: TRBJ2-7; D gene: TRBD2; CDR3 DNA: TGTGCCACCCCGACAGGGACTAGCGGGATCCACGAGCAGTACTTC; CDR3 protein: CATPTGTSGIHEQYF
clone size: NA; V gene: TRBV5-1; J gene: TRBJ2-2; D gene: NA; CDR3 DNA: TGCGCCAGCAGCGCGTCACTAGGGGCGGAGAGGGAGCTGTTTTTT; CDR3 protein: CASSASLGAERELFF
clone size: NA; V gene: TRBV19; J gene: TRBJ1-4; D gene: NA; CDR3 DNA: TGTGCCAGTAGTATCCAGCAGTCAACTAATGAAAAACTGTTTTTT; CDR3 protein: CASSIQQSTNEKLFF